The 5 T cell receptor beta chains below all came from one sample that was sequenced in a study of PD-L1 blockade in urothelial cancer (dated by TCRdb to between 2016 and 2019). Receptors were amplified or captured by the immunoSEQ multiplex PCR assay. As stored in TCRdb, this immuneACCESS dataset retains in-frame rearrangements with V and J assigned. A fraction of the clones does not appear; measured against another copy, unresolved V genes explain less than half of the discrepancy, and the remainder lacks a known reason. For this sample the table gives about 51,000 clones, of which about 86% were detected only once. The leading ten clones occupy about a sixth of the sample. This sample comprised PBMCs, obtained around atezolizumab (anti-PD-L1) treatment. All receptors come from a man between 60 and 75 years old with urothelial cancer.

V is TRBV19 and J is TRBJ2-7, with 11 bases identical to TRBD1. The germline V gene has CDR1 LNHDA and CDR2 SQIVND (reference sequence). CDR3 length: 15 amino acids. The junction had 5 bases not matched to a gene; V was cut back by 2 bases and J by 5 bases. CDR3 sequence: CASSIYGQGAHEQYF. CDR3 bases: TGTGCCAGTAGTATATATGGACAGGGGGCCCACGAGCAGTACTTC. The complete variable domain, with remaining parts taken from reference TRBV19 and TRBJ2-7, reads DGGITQSPKYLFRKEGQNVTLSCEQNLNHDAMYWYRQDPGQGLRLIYYSQIVNDFQKGDIAEGYSVSREKKESFPLTVTSAQKNPTAFYLCASSIYGQGAHEQYFGPGTRLTVT.

This rearrangement joins TRBV20-1 to TRBJ1-1; TRBD1 is a possible D gene (5 bases). V was shortened by 1 base and J by 10 bases, with 10 bases between the two germline ends. CDR1 is DFQATT and CDR2 is SNEGSKA in the germline V gene (reference sequence). This CDR3 has 11 amino acids. CDR3 in DNA: TGCAGTGCTAGAGCCGGCCAGGGAGCTTTCTTT. It codes for CSARAGQGAFF.

V and J are TRBV4-1 and TRBJ1-2; 8 nucleotides agree with TRBD1. The CDR3 covers 15 residues. The V segment lost 4 bases and the J segment 4 bases; nucleotides outside the gene matches: 8. Germline-derived CDR1 and CDR2 are MGHRA and YSYEKL. The CDR3 DNA reads TGCGCCAGCAGCCCAGGGACAGGTATGGGCTATGGCTACACCTTC. Translation gives CASSPGTGMGYGYTF.

This chain joins TRBV7-2 and TRBJ2-1; TRBD1 aligns across 7 bases. V was pared by 5 bases and J by 6 bases, with 13 bases of the junction left unmatched. The germline V gene has CDR1 SGHTA and CDR2 FQGNSA. The length of the CDR3 is 16 residues. CDR3 protein: CASSLHGTDNINEQFF. The CDR3 nucleotides are TGTGCCAGCAGCCTTCACGGGACAGACAATATCAATGAGCAGTTCTTC.

The gene calls are TRBV19 and TRBJ2-3; TRBD2 matches at 9 bases. CDR1 LNHDA and CDR2 SQIVND come from the germline V gene (reference sequence). Trimming cost V 5 bases and J 2 bases; bases outside gene matches: 5. The CDR3 runs to 15 residues. The CDR3 DNA is TGTGCCAGTAGTTGGGCTAGCGGGATCACAGATACGCAGTATTTT. The encoded protein is CASSWASGITDTQYF.